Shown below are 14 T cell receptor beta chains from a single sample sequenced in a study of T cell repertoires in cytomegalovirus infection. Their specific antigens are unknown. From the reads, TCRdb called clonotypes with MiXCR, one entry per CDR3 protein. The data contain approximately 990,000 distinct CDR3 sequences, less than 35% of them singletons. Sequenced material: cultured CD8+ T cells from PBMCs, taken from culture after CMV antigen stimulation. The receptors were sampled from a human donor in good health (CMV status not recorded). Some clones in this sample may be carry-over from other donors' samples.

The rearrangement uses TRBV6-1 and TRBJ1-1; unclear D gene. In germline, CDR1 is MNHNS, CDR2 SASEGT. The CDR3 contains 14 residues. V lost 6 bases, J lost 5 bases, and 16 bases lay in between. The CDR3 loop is CASRLGGSHTEAFF. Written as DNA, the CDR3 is TGTGCCAGCAGGCTTGGAGGGTCCCATACTGAAGCTTTCTTT.

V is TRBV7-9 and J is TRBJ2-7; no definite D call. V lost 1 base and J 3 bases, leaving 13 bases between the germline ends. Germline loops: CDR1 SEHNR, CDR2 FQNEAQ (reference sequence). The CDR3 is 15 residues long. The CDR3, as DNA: TGTGCCAGCAGCTTAGAGGCAGGAAGTTACTACGAGCAGTACTTC. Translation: CASSLEAGSYYEQYF.

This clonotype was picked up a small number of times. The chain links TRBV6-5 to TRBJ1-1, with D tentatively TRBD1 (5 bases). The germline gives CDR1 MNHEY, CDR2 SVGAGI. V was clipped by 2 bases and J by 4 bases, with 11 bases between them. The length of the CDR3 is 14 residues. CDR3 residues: CASSYGTGSTEAFF. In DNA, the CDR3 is TGTGCCAGCAGTTACGGGACGGGCAGCACTGAAGCTTTCTTT.

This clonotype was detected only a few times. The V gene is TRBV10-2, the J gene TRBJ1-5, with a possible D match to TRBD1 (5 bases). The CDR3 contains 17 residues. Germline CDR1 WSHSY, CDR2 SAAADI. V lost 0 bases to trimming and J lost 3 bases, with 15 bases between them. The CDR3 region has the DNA TGCGCCAGCAGTGAGTCGGGGGAGGGGTCGTACAATCAGCCCCAGCATTTT. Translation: CASSESGEGSYNQPQHF.

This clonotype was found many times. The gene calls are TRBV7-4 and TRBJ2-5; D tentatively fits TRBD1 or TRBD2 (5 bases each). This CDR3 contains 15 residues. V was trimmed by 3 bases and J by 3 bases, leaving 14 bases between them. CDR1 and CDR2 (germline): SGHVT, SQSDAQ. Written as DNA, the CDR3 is TGTGCCAGCAGCTTTCGGGGACGACTGGAAGAGACCCAGTACTTC. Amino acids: CASSFRGRLEETQYF.

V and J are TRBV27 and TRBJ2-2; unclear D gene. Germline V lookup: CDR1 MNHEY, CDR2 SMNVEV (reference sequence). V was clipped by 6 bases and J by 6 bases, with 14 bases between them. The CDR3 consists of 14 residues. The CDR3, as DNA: TGTGCCAGCAGACATGGACCTGCAGCCGGGGAGCTGTTTTTT. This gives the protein CASRHGPAAGELFF.

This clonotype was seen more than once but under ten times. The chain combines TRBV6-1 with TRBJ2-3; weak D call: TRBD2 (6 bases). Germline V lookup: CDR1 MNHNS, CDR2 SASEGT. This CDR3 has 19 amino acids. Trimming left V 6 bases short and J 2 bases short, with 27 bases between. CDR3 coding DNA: TGTGCCAGCAGCCTGGGTGGAGGGCTCGGTCCGCGATTCACAGATACGCAGTATTTT. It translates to CASSLGGGLGPRFTDTQYF.

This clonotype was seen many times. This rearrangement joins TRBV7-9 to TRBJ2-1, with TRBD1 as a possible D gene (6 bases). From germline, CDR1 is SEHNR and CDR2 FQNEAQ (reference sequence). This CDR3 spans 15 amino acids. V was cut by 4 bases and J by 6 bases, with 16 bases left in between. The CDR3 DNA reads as TGTGCCAGCAGCTCCGCAGAAGACAGGATCAATGAGCAGTTCTTC. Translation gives CASSSAEDRINEQFF.

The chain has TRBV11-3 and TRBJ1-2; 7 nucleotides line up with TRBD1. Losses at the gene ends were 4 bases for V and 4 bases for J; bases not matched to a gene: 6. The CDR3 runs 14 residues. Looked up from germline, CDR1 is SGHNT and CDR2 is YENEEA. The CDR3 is CASSSHRGLYGYTF. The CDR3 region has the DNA TGTGCCAGCAGCTCACATAGGGGGCTCTATGGCTACACCTTC.

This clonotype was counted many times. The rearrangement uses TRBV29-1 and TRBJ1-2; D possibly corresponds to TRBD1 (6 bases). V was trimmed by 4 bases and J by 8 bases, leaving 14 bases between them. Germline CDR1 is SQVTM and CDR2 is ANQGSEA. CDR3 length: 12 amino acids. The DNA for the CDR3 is TGCAGCGTTGTCGGCCCAGACAGGGGCTACACCTTC. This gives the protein CSVVGPDRGYTF.

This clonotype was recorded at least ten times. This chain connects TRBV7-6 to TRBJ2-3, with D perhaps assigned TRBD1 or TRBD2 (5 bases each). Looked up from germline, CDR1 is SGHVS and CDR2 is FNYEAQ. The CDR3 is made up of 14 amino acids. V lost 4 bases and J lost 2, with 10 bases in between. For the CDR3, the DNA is TGTGCCAGCAGCTCCCGGGACCTCACAGATACGCAGTATTTT. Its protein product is CASSSRDLTDTQYF.

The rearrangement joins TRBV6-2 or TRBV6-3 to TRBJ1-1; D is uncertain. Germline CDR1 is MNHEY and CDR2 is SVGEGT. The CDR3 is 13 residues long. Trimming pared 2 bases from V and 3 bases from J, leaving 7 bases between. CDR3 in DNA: TGTGCCAGCAGTTACACCCCCCACACTGAAGCTTTCTTT. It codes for CASSYTPHTEAFF.

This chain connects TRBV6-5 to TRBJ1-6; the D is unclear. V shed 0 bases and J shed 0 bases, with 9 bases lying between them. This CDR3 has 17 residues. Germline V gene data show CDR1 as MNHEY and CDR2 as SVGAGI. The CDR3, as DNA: TGTGCCAGCAGTTACTCTACGGCGAGCTCCTATAATTCACCCCTCCACTTT. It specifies CASSYSTASSYNSPLHF.

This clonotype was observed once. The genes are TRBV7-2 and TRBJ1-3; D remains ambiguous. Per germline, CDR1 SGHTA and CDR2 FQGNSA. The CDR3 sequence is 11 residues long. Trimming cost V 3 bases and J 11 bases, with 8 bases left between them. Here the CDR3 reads CASSFDPAIYF. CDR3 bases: TGTGCCAGCAGCTTCGACCCCGCCATATATTTT. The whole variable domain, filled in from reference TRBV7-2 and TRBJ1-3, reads GAGVSQSPSNKVTEKGKDVELRCDPISGHTALYWYRQSLGQGLEFLIYFQGNSAPDKSGLPSDRFSAERTGGSVSTLTIQRTQQEDSAVYLCASSFDPAIYFGEGSWLTVV.